One and the same sample provided the 23 T cell receptor beta chains below, sequenced in a study of blood T cell repertoires in COVID-19. The repertoire was sequenced with immunoSEQ multiplex PCR; TCRdb's copy has only in-frame clones and lacks some. The sample holds 180,000 or so clones, roughly four fifths seen once. The sample was peripheral blood. These receptors came from a human donor with acute or convalescent COVID-19. The donor label of this sample is uncertain.

The chain has TRBV29-1 and TRBJ1-4, with 12 bases aligning to TRBD1. Germline V gene data show CDR1 as SQVTM and CDR2 as ANQGSEA. CDR3 size: 13 residues. J was trimmed by 6 bases and V by 6 bases; bases with no gene match: 2. CDR3 region: CSVGDRGHEKLFF. The DNA of the CDR3 is TGCAGCGTAGGGGACAGGGGGCATGAAAAACTGTTTTTT. Supplemented by reference TRBV29-1 and TRBJ1-4, the full variable domain reads SAVISQKPSRDICQRGTSLTIQCQVDSQVTMMFWYRQQPGQSLTLIATANQGSEATYESGFVIDKFPISRPNLTFSTLTVSNMSPEDSSIYLCSVGDRGHEKLFFGSGTQLSVL.

V gene TRBV24-1 combines with J gene TRBJ2-7, with 10 positions matching TRBD1. This CDR3 has 13 amino acids. Germline trimming cut 6 bases from V and 3 bases from J; bases unmatched to any gene: 1. CDR1 is KGHDR, CDR2 SFDVKD, per germline. The CDR3 loop is CATSRTGGYEQYF. The CDR3 DNA is TGTGCCACCAGTAGGACAGGGGGCTACGAGCAGTACTTC.

The V gene is TRBV18, the J gene TRBJ1-6, with D perhaps TRBD1 (6 bases). The V gene lost 3 bases and the J gene lost 6 bases, with 6 bases spanning the gap. From germline, CDR1 is KGHSH and CDR2 LQKENI. The CDR3 contains 13 residues. CDR3 residues: CASSPDSNSPLHF. CDR3 in DNA: TGTGCCAGCTCACCGGACAGTAATTCACCCCTCCACTTT.

CDR3 coding DNA: TGTGCCAGCAGCCCAACTAGCGGGAGTTACGATACGCAGTATTTT. Translation: CASSPTSGSYDTQYF. V and J are TRBV9 and TRBJ2-3; 11 bases are a match to TRBD2. This CDR3 spans 15 amino acids. Germline V CDR1 and CDR2: SGDLS, YYNGEE. With 4 bases clipped from V and 6 bases from J, the junction kept 7 bases outside the gene matches. Filled out from reference TRBV9 and TRBJ2-3, the complete variable domain reads DSGVTQTPKHLITATGQRVTLRCSPRSGDLSVYWYQQSLDQGLQFLIQYYNGEERAKGNILERFSAQQFPDLHSELNLSSLELGDSALYFCASSPTSGSYDTQYFGPGTRLTVL.

The rearrangement joins TRBV7-3 to TRBJ2-1; TRBD1 matches at 10 bases. V shed 4 bases, J shed 2 bases, and the junction held 2 bases outside the gene matches. Germline CDR1 SGHTA, CDR2 FQGTGA. The CDR3 has 15 amino acids. The chain's CDR3 is CASSSDRGTYNEQFF. CDR3 nucleotides: TGTGCCAGCAGCTCGGACAGGGGGACCTACAATGAGCAGTTCTTC. The full variable domain, in which reference TRBV7-3 and TRBJ2-1 provide the parts outside the CDR3, is GAGVSQTPSNKVTEKGKYVELRCDPISGHTALYWYRQSLGQGPEFLIYFQGTGAADDSGLPNDRFFAVRPEGSVSTLKIQRTERGDSAVYLCASSSDRGTYNEQFFGPGTRLTVL.

This clone has only one observation. V and J are TRBV18 and TRBJ2-3; TRBD1 might be the D (5 bases). The length of the CDR3 is 15 residues. Germline loops: CDR1 KGHSH, CDR2 LQKENI. The V and J ends lost 2 bases and 4 bases respectively, with 13 bases between them. CDR3 in DNA: TGTGCCAGCTCACCAGGGCAGGGTGGCGCAGATACGCAGTATTTT. It codes for CASSPGQGGADTQYF.

This rearrangement joins TRBV27 to TRBJ2-5, with D possibly being TRBD2 (6 bases). CDR1 and CDR2 from the germline V gene are MNHEY and SMNVEV (reference sequence). V was cut by 8 bases and J by 2 bases, with 18 bases left in between. This CDR3 has 15 residues. CDR3 region: CASSVGRRGQETQYF. The DNA for the CDR3 is TGTGCCAGCTCTGTAGGACGGCGGGGTCAAGAGACCCAGTACTTC.

The chain uses TRBV12-3 or TRBV12-4 and TRBJ1-5; D gene ambiguous. V lost 11 bases, J lost 0 bases, and 11 bases lay in between. This CDR3 comprises 13 residues. The chain's CDR3 is CASALGSNQPQHF. The CDR3 DNA is TGTGCCTCCGCTCTCGGTAGCAATCAGCCCCAGCATTTT.

For this clone: Other DNA sequences in the sample encode the same CDR3. This chain connects TRBV20-1 to TRBJ2-3, with TRBD2 matching over 16 bases. Germline CDR1 is DFQATT and CDR2 is SNEGSKA (reference sequence). Losses at the gene ends were 3 bases for V and 6 bases for J; bases not matched to a gene: 3. The CDR3 is 15 amino acids. CDR3 nucleotides: TGCAGTGCTAGTAAGGGACTAGCGGGAGGGGATACGCAGTATTTT. Translation gives CSASKGLAGGDTQYF.

In the case of this clone: The sample holds other DNA sequences that translate to the same CDR3. V usage is TRBV20-1 and J usage is TRBJ1-2; 7 bases match TRBD1. CDR3 length: 11 amino acids. Germline V CDR1 and CDR2: DFQATT, SNEGSKA (reference sequence). CDR3 amino acids: CSARQGLGYTF. CDR3 in DNA: TGCAGCGCCAGACAGGGATTGGGCTACACCTTC.

The chain links TRBV27 to TRBJ2-6; possibly TRBD1 for D (5 bases). The CDR3 loop spans 16 amino acids. Germline V lookup: CDR1 MNHEY, CDR2 SMNVEV (reference sequence). Trimming left V 4 bases short and J 2 bases short, with 12 bases between. The CDR3 nucleotides read TGTGCCAGCAGTTCCCGGAAGGACACTGGGGCCAACGTCCTGACTTTC. Translation: CASSSRKDTGANVLTF.

This clone was seen more than once but under ten times. The chain uses TRBV5-4 and TRBJ2-3; TRBD2 aligns across 8 bases. The CDR3 contains 15 residues. Germline values: CDR1 SGHNT, CDR2 YYREEE (reference sequence). Trimming at V came to 0 bases and at J to 6 bases, leaving 6 bases not matched to a gene. CDR3 loop: CASSLVQRETDTQYF. In nucleotides, the CDR3 is TGTGCCAGCAGCTTGGTCCAGCGGGAGACCGATACGCAGTATTTT.

This clone showed up just a few times. V gene TRBV30 combines with J gene TRBJ1-3; D gene unclear. CDR1 and CDR2 from the germline V gene are GTSNPN and SVGIG (reference sequence). The CDR3 runs 13 residues. Trimming shortened V by 1 base and J by 9 bases, and 13 bases separated the two germline ends. CDR3 coding DNA: TGTGCCTGGAGTGCCGGCCCGGCGGCCACCATATATTTT. Its translation: CAWSAGPAATIYF.

This chain connects TRBV7-8 to TRBJ1-2, with D unclear. CDR3 length: 18 residues. Trimming cost V 3 bases and J 3 bases, with 23 bases left between them. Looked up from germline, CDR1 is SGHVS and CDR2 is FQNEAQ. The CDR3 loop is CASSLKVGSLLGDYGYTF. In DNA form, the CDR3 reads TGTGCCAGCAGCTTGAAGGTTGGTAGCCTCCTCGGCGACTATGGCTACACCTTC.

The gene calls are TRBV4-1 and TRBJ2-1, with 7 bases matching TRBD2. The CDR3 extends over 17 amino acids. The germline gives CDR1 MGHRA, CDR2 YSYEKL. After removal of 1 base from V and 0 bases from J, the junction contained 6 bases not matched to a gene. CDR3 sequence: CASSQALADSSYNEQFF. The CDR3 coding sequence is TGCGCCAGCAGCCAAGCCCTAGCGGATAGCTCCTACAATGAGCAGTTCTTC.

J is TRBJ2-2 and V is TRBV3-1 (or the pseudogene TRBV3-2); D call uncertain. Trimming shortened V by 3 bases and J by 4 bases, and 9 bases separated the two germline ends. This CDR3 has 14 residues. The germline V gene encodes CDR1 LGHDT and CDR2 YNNKEL (reference sequence). This chain's CDR3 is CASSHRISTGELFF. CDR3 bases: TGTGCCAGCAGCCACCGTATCAGCACCGGGGAGCTGTTTTTT.

V is TRBV6-6 and J is TRBJ1-5; 7 bases map to TRBD1. J gave up 0 bases and V 5 bases, and 16 bases lay outside the gene matches. The CDR3 has 19 amino acids. The germline CDR1 and CDR2 sequences are MNHNY and SVGAGI (reference sequence). The CDR3 here is CASSPKGNRGTNSNQPQHF. For the CDR3, the DNA is TGTGCCAGCAGTCCAAAGGGAAACAGGGGCACTAATAGCAATCAGCCCCAGCATTTT.

This clone was seen only once. The chain carries TRBV24-1 and TRBJ2-1; 7 bases line up with TRBD1. The CDR3 consists of 15 residues. V shed 3 bases, J shed 4 bases, and the junction held 5 bases outside the gene matches. From germline, CDR1 is KGHDR and CDR2 SFDVKD. The CDR3 nucleotides read TGTGCCACCAGTGATCCGGGACAGCCTTACAATGAGCAGTTCTTC. Translation: CATSDPGQPYNEQFF.

The chain employs TRBV18 and TRBJ2-1, with 8 bases that match TRBD1. Per germline, CDR1 KGHSH and CDR2 LQKENI. The CDR3 sequence is 15 residues long. V was clipped by 2 bases and J by 0 bases; unmatched bases: 0. The CDR3 sequence is CASSPTGGSYNEQFF. The CDR3 bases are TGTGCCAGCTCACCAACAGGGGGCTCCTACAATGAGCAGTTCTTC.

The chain links TRBV27 to TRBJ2-7; 8 bases are a match to TRBD1. This CDR3 contains 15 residues. Unmatched junction bases numbered 11, after V lost 5 bases and J lost 5 bases. The germline CDR1 and CDR2 sequences are MNHEY and SMNVEV (reference sequence). In DNA form, the CDR3 reads TGTGCCAGCAGTCCCGGTTCAGGGGGCCCCCACGAGCAGTACTTC. It yields the protein CASSPGSGGPHEQYF.

About this clone itself: In the same sample, other DNA sequences code for this CDR3. This rearrangement joins TRBV12-3 or TRBV12-4 to TRBJ1-2; 8 bases are a match to TRBD1. V lost 1 base and J lost 5; bases outside the gene matches: 0. This CDR3 is 13 amino acids long. The CDR3: CASSLGTGYGYTF. CDR3 nucleotide sequence: TGTGCCAGCAGTTTAGGGACAGGGTATGGCTACACCTTC.

The chain links TRBV30 to TRBJ2-1; the D gene is possibly TRBD2 (5 bases). Germline-derived CDR1 and CDR2 are GTSNPN and SVGIG (reference sequence). The CDR3 has 13 residues. The V end was cut by 4 bases, the J end by 9 bases, with 16 bases between. The CDR3, as DNA: TGTGCCTGGACTAGGGAGCTGACGGGTGAGCAGTTCTTC. Residues: CAWTRELTGEQFF.

The rearrangement joins TRBV6-5 to TRBJ2-7; 7 bases line up with TRBD1. The CDR3 is 15 residues long. The germline V gene has CDR1 MNHEY and CDR2 SVGAGI. The V and J ends lost 4 bases and 3 bases, in that order; junction bases with no gene match: 9. For the CDR3, the DNA is TGTGCCAGCAGTTCGACCCCGGGACAGCGCTACGAGCAGTACTTC. It yields the protein CASSSTPGQRYEQYF.